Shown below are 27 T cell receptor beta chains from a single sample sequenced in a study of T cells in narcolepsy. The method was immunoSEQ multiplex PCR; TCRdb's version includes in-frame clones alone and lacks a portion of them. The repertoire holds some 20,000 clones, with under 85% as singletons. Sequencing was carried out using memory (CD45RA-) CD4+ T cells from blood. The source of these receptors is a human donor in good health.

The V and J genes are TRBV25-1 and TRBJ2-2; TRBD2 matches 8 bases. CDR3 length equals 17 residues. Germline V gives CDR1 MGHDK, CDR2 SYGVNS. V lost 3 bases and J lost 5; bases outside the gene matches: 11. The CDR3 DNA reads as TGTGCCAGCAGTGAGCTCCCGGGGACTAGAGGTACCGGGGAGCTGTTTTTT. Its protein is CASSELPGTRGTGELFF.

CDR3 coding DNA: TGCGCCAGCAGCCAAGATCGAGGAAGGGATTCCTATGGCTACACCTTC. Encoded protein: CASSQDRGRDSYGYTF. J is TRBJ1-2 and V is TRBV4-3; D remains ambiguous. The CDR3 is 16 amino acids. The germline V gene has CDR1 LGHNA and CDR2 YSLEER. The germline V and J ends were trimmed by 0 bases and 4 bases, with 15 bases remaining between them.

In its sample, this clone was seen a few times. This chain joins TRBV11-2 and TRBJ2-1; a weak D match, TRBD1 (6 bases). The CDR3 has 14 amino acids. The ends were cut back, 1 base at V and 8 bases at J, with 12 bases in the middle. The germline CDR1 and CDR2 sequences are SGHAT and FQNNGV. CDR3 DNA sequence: TGTGCCAGCAGCTTAGCTCTACAGGGCGATGAGCAGTTCTTC. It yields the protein CASSLALQGDEQFF. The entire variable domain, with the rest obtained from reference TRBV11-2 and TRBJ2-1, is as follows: EAGVAQSPRYKIIEKRQSVAFWCNPISGHATLYWYQQILGQGPKLLIQFQNNGVVDDSQLPKDRFSAERLKGVDSTLKIQPAKLEDSAVYLCASSLALQGDEQFFGPGTRLTVL.

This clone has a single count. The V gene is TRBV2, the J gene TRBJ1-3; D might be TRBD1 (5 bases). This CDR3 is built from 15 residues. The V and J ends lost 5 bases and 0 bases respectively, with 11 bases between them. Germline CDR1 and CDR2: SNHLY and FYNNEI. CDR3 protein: CASSPGPRSGNTIYF. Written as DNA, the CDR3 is TGTGCCAGCAGTCCGGGACCCCGCTCTGGAAACACCATATATTTT.

CDR3 sequence: CASSQERTRGAYNEQFF. The CDR3 coding sequence is TGCGCCAGCAGCCAAGAGAGGACTAGGGGGGCCTACAATGAGCAGTTCTTC. The genes are TRBV4-1 and TRBJ2-1; possibly TRBD2 for D (7 bases). Germline-derived CDR1 and CDR2 are MGHRA and YSYEKL. CDR3 length: 17 amino acids. V gave up 0 bases and J gave up 2 bases, with 14 bases separating them.

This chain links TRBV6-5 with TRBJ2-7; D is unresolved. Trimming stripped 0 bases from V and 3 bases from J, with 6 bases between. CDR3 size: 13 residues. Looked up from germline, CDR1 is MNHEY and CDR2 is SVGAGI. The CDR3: CASSYSGVYEQYF. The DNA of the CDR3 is TGTGCCAGCAGTTACTCGGGCGTCTACGAGCAGTACTTC.

CDR3 nucleotide sequence: TGTGCCAGCAGTGCCTCAGTTAACACCGGGGAGCTGTTTTTT. Translating it yields CASSASVNTGELFF. The V and J genes are TRBV2 and TRBJ2-2, with unresolved D. CDR1 and CDR2 (germline): SNHLY, FYNNEI. Trimming pared 4 bases from V and 2 bases from J, leaving 8 bases between. The CDR3 has 14 amino acids.

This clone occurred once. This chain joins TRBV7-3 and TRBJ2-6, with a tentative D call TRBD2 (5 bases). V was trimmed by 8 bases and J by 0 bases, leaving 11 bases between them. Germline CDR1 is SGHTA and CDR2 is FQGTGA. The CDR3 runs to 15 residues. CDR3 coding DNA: TGTGCCAGCGGAGGCATCGGCTCTGGGGCCAACGTCCTGACTTTC. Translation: CASGGIGSGANVLTF. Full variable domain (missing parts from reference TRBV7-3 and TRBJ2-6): GAGVSQTPSNKVTEKGKYVELRCDPISGHTALYWYRQSLGQGPEFLIYFQGTGAADDSGLPNDRFFAVRPEGSVSTLKIQRTERGDSAVYLCASGGIGSGANVLTFGAGSRLTVL.

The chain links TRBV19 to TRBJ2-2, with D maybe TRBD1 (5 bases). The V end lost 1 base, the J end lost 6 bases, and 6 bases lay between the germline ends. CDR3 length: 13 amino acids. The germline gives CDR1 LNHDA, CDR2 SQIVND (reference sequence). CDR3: CASSIGGPGELFF. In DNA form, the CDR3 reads TGTGCCAGTAGTATAGGGGGCCCCGGGGAGCTGTTTTTT. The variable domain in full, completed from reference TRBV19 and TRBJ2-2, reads DGGITQSPKYLFRKEGQNVTLSCEQNLNHDAMYWYRQDPGQGLRLIYYSQIVNDFQKGDIAEGYSVSREKKESFPLTVTSAQKNPTAFYLCASSIGGPGELFFGEGSRLTVL.

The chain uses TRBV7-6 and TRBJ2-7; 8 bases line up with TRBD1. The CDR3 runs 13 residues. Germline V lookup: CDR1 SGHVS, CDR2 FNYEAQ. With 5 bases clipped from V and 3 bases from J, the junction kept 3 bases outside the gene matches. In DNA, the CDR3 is TGTGCCAGCAGCCACGGACAGGGCTACGAGCAGTACTTC. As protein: CASSHGQGYEQYF.

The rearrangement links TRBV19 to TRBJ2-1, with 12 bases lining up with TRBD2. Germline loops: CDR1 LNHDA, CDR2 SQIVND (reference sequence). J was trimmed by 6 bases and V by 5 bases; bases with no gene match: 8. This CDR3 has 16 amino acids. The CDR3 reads CASSSAPSGRANEQFF. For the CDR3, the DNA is TGTGCCAGTAGTTCCGCCCCTAGCGGGAGGGCCAATGAGCAGTTCTTC.

Here the CDR3 DNA reads TGTGCCAGCAGTTTATCCCCTAGACTAGCGGCCAATGAGCAGTTCTTC. Protein product: CASSLSPRLAANEQFF. The genes are TRBV27 and TRBJ2-1; 9 bases align to TRBD2. The CDR3 totals 16 residues. V shed 0 bases, J shed 6 bases, and the junction held 6 bases outside the gene matches. In germline, CDR1 is MNHEY, CDR2 SMNVEV (reference sequence).

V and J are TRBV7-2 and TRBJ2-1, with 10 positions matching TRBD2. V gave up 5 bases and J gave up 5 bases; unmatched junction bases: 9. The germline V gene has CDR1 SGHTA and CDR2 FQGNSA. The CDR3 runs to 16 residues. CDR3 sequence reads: CASSPRWLAGDNEQFF. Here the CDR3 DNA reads TGTGCCAGCAGCCCTAGGTGGCTAGCGGGAGACAATGAGCAGTTCTTC.

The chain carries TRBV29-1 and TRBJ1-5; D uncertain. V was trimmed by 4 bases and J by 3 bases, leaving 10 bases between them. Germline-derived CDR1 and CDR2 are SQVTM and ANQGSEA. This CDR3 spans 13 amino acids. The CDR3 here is CSVAVRNNQPQHF. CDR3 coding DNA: TGCAGCGTTGCAGTACGAAACAATCAGCCCCAGCATTTT.

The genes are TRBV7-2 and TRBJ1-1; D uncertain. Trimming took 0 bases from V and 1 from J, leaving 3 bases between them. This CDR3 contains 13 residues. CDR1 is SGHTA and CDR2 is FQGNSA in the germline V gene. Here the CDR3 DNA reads TGTGCCAGCAGCTTAGCAGGGAACACTGAAGCTTTCTTT. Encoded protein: CASSLAGNTEAFF.

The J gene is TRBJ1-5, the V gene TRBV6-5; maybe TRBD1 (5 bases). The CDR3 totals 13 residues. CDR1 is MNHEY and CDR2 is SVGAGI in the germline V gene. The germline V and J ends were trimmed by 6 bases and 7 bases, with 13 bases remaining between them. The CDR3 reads CASSLGVRQPQHF. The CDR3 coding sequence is TGTGCCAGCAGCCTAGGGGTTAGGCAGCCCCAGCATTTT.

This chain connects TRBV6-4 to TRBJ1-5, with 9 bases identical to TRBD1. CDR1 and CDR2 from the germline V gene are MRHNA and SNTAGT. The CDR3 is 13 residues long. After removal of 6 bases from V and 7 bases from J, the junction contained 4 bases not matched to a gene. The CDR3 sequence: CASSRQGGQPQHF. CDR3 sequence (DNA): TGTGCCAGCAGCCGACAGGGGGGACAGCCCCAGCATTTT.

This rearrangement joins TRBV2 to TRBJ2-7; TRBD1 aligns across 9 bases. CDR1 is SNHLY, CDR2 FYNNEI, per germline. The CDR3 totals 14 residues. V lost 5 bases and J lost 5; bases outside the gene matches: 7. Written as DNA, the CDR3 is TGTGCCAGCAGTCAGGACAGGGGTGCTGACGAGCAGTACTTC. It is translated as CASSQDRGADEQYF.

CDR3 coding DNA: TGTGCCAGCAGCTTCGGCAGAAACACCGGGGAGCTGTTTTTT. Translation: CASSFGRNTGELFF. V gene TRBV5-6 combines with J gene TRBJ2-2; no clear D. There are 14 residues in the CDR3. From germline, CDR1 is SGHDT and CDR2 YYEEEE. V was clipped by 2 bases and J by 2 bases, with 7 bases between them.

CDR3 bases: TGTGCCAGCAGTGCGACACTCTACGAGCAGTACTTC. It translates to CASSATLYEQYF. V gene TRBV6-1 combines with J gene TRBJ2-7; D gene unclear. Trimming stripped 4 bases from V and 3 bases from J, with 7 bases between. The CDR3 runs to 12 residues. Germline CDR1 reads MNHNS; CDR2 reads SASEGT.

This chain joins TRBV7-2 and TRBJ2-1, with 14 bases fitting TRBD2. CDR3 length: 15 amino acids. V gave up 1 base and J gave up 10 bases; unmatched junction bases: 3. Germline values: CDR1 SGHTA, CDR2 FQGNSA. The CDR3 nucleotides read TGTGCCAGCAGCTTAGTGGGACTAGCGGGAGACGAGCAGTTCTTC. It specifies CASSLVGLAGDEQFF.

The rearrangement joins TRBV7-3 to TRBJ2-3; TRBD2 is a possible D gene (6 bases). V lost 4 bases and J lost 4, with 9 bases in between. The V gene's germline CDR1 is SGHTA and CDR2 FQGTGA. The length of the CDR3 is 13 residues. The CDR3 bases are TGTGCCAGCAGCTCCGGGGGTGCAGATACGCAGTATTTT. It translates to CASSSGGADTQYF.

In DNA, the CDR3 is TGTGCCAGCAGTTTATCGGGACAATCCCTCCACTTT. Its translation is CASSLSGQSLHF. The chain employs TRBV27 and TRBJ1-6; a possible D gene is TRBD1 (6 bases). CDR3 length: 12 residues. Germline V gives CDR1 MNHEY, CDR2 SMNVEV (reference sequence). V shed 0 bases and J shed 14 bases, with 8 bases lying between them.

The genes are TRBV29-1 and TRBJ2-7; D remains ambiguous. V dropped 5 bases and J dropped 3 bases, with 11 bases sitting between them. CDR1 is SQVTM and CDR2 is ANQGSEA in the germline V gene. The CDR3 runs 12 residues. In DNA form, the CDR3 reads TGCAGCGTTCGGGCGGAAGGCTACGAGCAGTACTTC. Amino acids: CSVRAEGYEQYF.

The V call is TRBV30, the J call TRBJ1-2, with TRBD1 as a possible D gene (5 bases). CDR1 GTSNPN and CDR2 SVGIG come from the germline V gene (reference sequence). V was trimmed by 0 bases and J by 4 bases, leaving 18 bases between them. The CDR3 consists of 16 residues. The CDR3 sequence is CAWSVLRGSPLYGYTF. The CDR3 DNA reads TGTGCCTGGAGTGTACTACGGGGCTCGCCTCTCTATGGCTACACCTTC. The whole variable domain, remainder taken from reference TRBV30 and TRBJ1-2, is SQTIHQWPATLVQPVGSPLSLECTVEGTSNPNLYWYRQAAGRGLQLLFYSVGIGQISSEVPQNLSASRPQDRQFILSSKKLLLSDSGFYLCAWSVLRGSPLYGYTFGSGTRLTVV.

Written as DNA, the CDR3 is TGTGCCATCGCGAACCCTGGTTGGGAGCCCCAGCATTTT. It translates to CAIANPGWEPQHF. The chain carries TRBV19 and TRBJ1-5; D remains ambiguous. CDR3 size: 13 residues. Trimming took off 10 bases at V and 8 bases at J, with 18 bases between the two ends. Germline lookup yields CDR1 LNHDA and CDR2 SQIVND (reference sequence).

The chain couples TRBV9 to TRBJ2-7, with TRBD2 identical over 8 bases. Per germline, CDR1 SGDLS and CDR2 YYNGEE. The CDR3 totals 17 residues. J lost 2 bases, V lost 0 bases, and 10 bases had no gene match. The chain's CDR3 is CASSVGVSGKAPYEQYF. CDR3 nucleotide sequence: TGTGCCAGCAGCGTAGGAGTTAGCGGGAAGGCCCCCTACGAGCAGTACTTC. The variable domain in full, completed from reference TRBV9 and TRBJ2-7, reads DSGVTQTPKHLITATGQRVTLRCSPRSGDLSVYWYQQSLDQGLQFLIQYYNGEERAKGNILERFSAQQFPDLHSELNLSSLELGDSALYFCASSVGVSGKAPYEQYFGPGTRLTVT.